These 24 T cell receptor beta chains originate from one sample sequenced in a study of cytomegalovirus exposure and HLA in healthy donors. The primer mix had 60 Vbeta and 13 Jbeta primers. The assay was immunoSEQ multiplex PCR, and TCRdb's table has in-frame clones only and misses some. The data contain about 150,000 clones, 80% of them singletons. Sequences were obtained from PBMCs. The receptors here all came from a man between 25 and 39 years old in good health and CMV-seropositive.

The chain combines TRBV19 with TRBJ2-3; 8 nucleotides line up with TRBD2. The V gene end was trimmed by 2 bases and the J gene end by 3 bases; junction bases not matched to a gene: 13. Germline lookup yields CDR1 LNHDA and CDR2 SQIVND (reference sequence). The CDR3 is 18 amino acids. The DNA for the CDR3 is TGTGCCAGTAGTATATCAGCGGGAGACTTGCGAAGGACAGATACGCAGTATTTT. As protein: CASSISAGDLRRTDTQYF.

The rearrangement uses TRBV19 and TRBJ1-5, with unresolved D. Germline-derived CDR1 and CDR2 are LNHDA and SQIVND (reference sequence). The CDR3 has 14 residues. V shed 0 bases and J shed 9 bases, with 12 bases lying between them. Written as DNA, the CDR3 is TGTGCCAGTAGTATAGATCTCGGGGAATGGCCCCAGCATTTT. Its translation: CASSIDLGEWPQHF.

In its sample, this clone was seen once. This chain connects TRBV27 to TRBJ1-2; 9 nucleotides line up with TRBD1. The V gene end was trimmed by 5 bases and the J gene end by 5 bases; junction bases not matched to a gene: 12. Per the germline V gene, CDR1 is MNHEY and CDR2 is SMNVEV (reference sequence). The CDR3 has 16 residues. The CDR3 is CASSADPGQGSYGYTF. The DNA for the CDR3 is TGTGCCAGCAGTGCGGACCCGGGACAGGGAAGTTATGGCTACACCTTC.

The chain uses TRBV19 and TRBJ1-2; TRBD1 matches at 7 bases. Germline V gives CDR1 LNHDA, CDR2 SQIVND (reference sequence). The trim removed 2 bases at V and 1 base at J, leaving 13 bases unmatched. This CDR3 is built from 18 residues. The CDR3 DNA is TGTGCCAGTAGTATATCATCTGGGACAGAACATTATAACTATGGCTACACCTTC. Residues: CASSISSGTEHYNYGYTF. The whole variable domain, remainder taken from reference TRBV19 and TRBJ1-2, is DGGITQSPKYLFRKEGQNVTLSCEQNLNHDAMYWYRQDPGQGLRLIYYSQIVNDFQKGDIAEGYSVSREKKESFPLTVTSAQKNPTAFYLCASSISSGTEHYNYGYTFGSGTRLTVV.

This clone was counted between two and nine times. This chain joins TRBV11-3 and TRBJ1-1, with 8 bases matching TRBD1. J lost 3 bases, V lost 5 bases, and 17 bases had no gene match. The CDR3 runs to 18 residues. Germline assignment: CDR1 SGHNT and CDR2 YENEEA. In DNA form, the CDR3 reads TGTGCCAGCAGCCTAATCGGGTATTGGGACAGGCGGGACACTGAAGCTTTCTTT. Its translation is CASSLIGYWDRRDTEAFF.

The chain carries TRBV21-1 and TRBJ2-7; the table's D gene call, TRBD1, was not cross checked with the DNA. TRBV21-1 represents a pseudogene. CDR3 length: 16 amino acids. This CDR3 reads CASSSRRQGRPYEQYF. CDR3 DNA sequence: TGTGCCAGCAGCTCCCGGAGGCAGGGGAGACCCTACGAGCAGTACTTC.

The chain has TRBV7-9 and TRBJ2-3; maybe TRBD2 (6 bases). V lost 6 bases and J 6 bases, leaving 19 bases between the germline ends. The germline V gene encodes CDR1 SEHNR and CDR2 FQNEAQ (reference sequence). The CDR3 covers 15 residues. The CDR3 is CASRLGGGIGDTQYF. The CDR3, as DNA: TGTGCCAGCAGATTGGGGGGTGGGATCGGTGATACGCAGTATTTT.

The chain is built from TRBV6-6 and TRBJ2-2; possibly TRBD1 for D (5 bases). CDR1 and CDR2 (germline): MNHNY, SVGAGI (reference sequence). The CDR3 sequence is 14 residues long. The V end was cut by 6 bases, the J end by 4 bases, with 12 bases between. CDR3 DNA: TGTGCCAGCAGAGGTCAGGGTAGCACCGGGGAGCTGTTTTTT. It translates to CASRGQGSTGELFF.

The chain couples TRBV28 to TRBJ2-5, with 7 positions matching TRBD2. The V gene's germline CDR1 is MDHEN and CDR2 SYDVKM. V lost 6 bases to trimming and J lost 1 base; unmatched junction nucleotides: 2. The CDR3 spans 13 residues. The CDR3 region is CASRSSGQETQYF. The CDR3 region has the DNA TGTGCCAGCAGATCTAGCGGCCAAGAGACCCAGTACTTC.

The V gene is TRBV19, the J gene TRBJ2-6; a possible D gene is TRBD1 (6 bases). V lost 6 bases, J lost 0 bases, and 18 bases lay in between. CDR1 is LNHDA and CDR2 is SQIVND in the germline V gene (reference sequence). The CDR3 contains 18 residues. The chain's CDR3 is CASSGDTRISSGANVLTF. The CDR3 DNA follows: TGTGCCAGTAGCGGGGACACACGTATTAGCTCTGGGGCCAACGTCCTGACTTTC.

This clone was seen only once. The rearrangement links TRBV11-3 to TRBJ2-7, with TRBD2 matching 7 bases. CDR1 is SGHNT, CDR2 YENEEA, per germline. The CDR3 is 15 amino acids. Germline trimming cut 0 bases from V and 2 bases from J; bases unmatched to any gene: 4. The CDR3 reads CASSLDWRGTYEQYF. CDR3 nucleotide sequence: TGTGCCAGCAGCTTAGATTGGCGGGGGACCTACGAGCAGTACTTC.

V is TRBV5-6 and J is TRBJ2-7, with a tentative D call TRBD1 (6 bases). V gave up 4 bases and J gave up 3 bases, with 11 bases separating them. Germline CDR1 is SGHDT and CDR2 is YYEEEE. The CDR3 contains 13 residues. The DNA of the CDR3 is TGTGCCAGCAGCCAGGGACAAAGCTACGAGCAGTACTTC. Protein product: CASSQGQSYEQYF.

In this sample, this clone turned up once. The chain combines TRBV7-2 with TRBJ1-1; tentatively, D is TRBD1 (6 bases). V shed 5 bases and J shed 4 bases, with 11 bases lying between them. Germline loops: CDR1 SGHTA, CDR2 FQGNSA. The CDR3 runs to 13 residues. CDR3 loop: CASSLQGITEAFF. The CDR3 DNA reads TGTGCCAGCAGCCTACAGGGAATCACTGAAGCTTTCTTT.

The genes are TRBV10-3 and TRBJ2-7; tentatively, D is TRBD1 (5 bases). CDR1 is ENHRY and CDR2 is SYGVKD in the germline V gene. This CDR3 spans 11 amino acids. Trimming left V 11 bases short and J 5 bases short, with 13 bases between. In DNA, the CDR3 is TGTGCCGCCGGTGACAGCCACGAGCAGTACTTC. It translates to CAAGDSHEQYF.

This clone was detected once. V is TRBV6-1 and J is TRBJ2-3; 9 bases match TRBD1. Germline-derived CDR1 and CDR2 are MNHNS and SASEGT. V lost 6 bases, J lost 0 bases, and 4 bases stayed unmatched. The CDR3 length is 15 residues. The CDR3: CASRGDRASTDTQYF. As DNA, the CDR3 is TGTGCCAGCAGAGGGGACAGGGCGAGCACAGATACGCAGTATTTT.

This clone came up a few times. This rearrangement joins TRBV19 to TRBJ1-2, with D possibly matching TRBD1 (5 bases). Deletions cut 4 bases from V and 7 bases from J, with 16 bases between. CDR1 and CDR2 (germline): LNHDA, SQIVND (reference sequence). The CDR3 is made up of 14 amino acids. The CDR3 bases are TGTGCCAGTAGTAAGGGAGGGGATTCGGGTGGCTACACCTTC. Amino acids: CASSKGGDSGGYTF.

This chain joins TRBV7-9 and TRBJ1-3; TRBD1 matches at 10 bases. The CDR3 has 17 amino acids. V shed 3 bases, J shed 4 bases, and the junction held 9 bases outside the gene matches. From germline, CDR1 is SEHNR and CDR2 FQNEAQ (reference sequence). CDR3 bases: TGTGCCAGCAGCTTTAGTGGGGACAGGGGAACCGGAAACACCATATATTTT. As protein: CASSFSGDRGTGNTIYF.

The chain carries TRBV7-6 and TRBJ1-2; tentatively, D is TRBD1 (5 bases). Germline assignment: CDR1 SGHVS and CDR2 FNYEAQ. This CDR3 region has 14 residues. Deletions cut 0 bases from V and 6 bases from J, with 11 bases between. Here the CDR3 DNA reads TGTGCCAGCAGCTTAGCAGGGGCATTCAATGGCTACACCTTC. It yields the protein CASSLAGAFNGYTF.

This clone appeared a few times. The chain uses TRBV5-1 and TRBJ2-7; no clear D gene. The CDR3 spans 12 residues. Trimming took off 3 bases at V and 7 bases at J, with 11 bases between the two ends. Germline CDR1 SGHRS, CDR2 YFSETQ. CDR3: CASSSAAFEQYF. DNA of the CDR3: TGCGCCAGCAGCTCTGCCGCGTTTGAGCAGTACTTC.

The table lists this clone with a few counts. This chain connects TRBV5-5 to TRBJ2-7; D ambiguous. The CDR3 has 12 residues. V was shortened by 2 bases and J by 5 bases, with 8 bases between the two germline ends. CDR1 and CDR2 from the germline V gene are SGHKS and YYEKEE (reference sequence). The CDR3 DNA sequence: TGTGCCAGCAGCTTTTCGTACAACGAGCAGTACTTC. Its protein product is CASSFSYNEQYF.

DNA for the CDR3: TGTGCCAGCAGTTTACGTCTTCAGCGGGGGGGCAGGAGCAATGAGCAGTTCTTC. It encodes CASSLRLQRGGRSNEQFF. The rearrangement joins TRBV27 to TRBJ2-1; TRBD2 aligns across 10 bases. The CDR3 loop spans 18 amino acids. The germline gives CDR1 MNHEY, CDR2 SMNVEV (reference sequence). The J segment lost 6 bases and the V segment lost 2 bases, leaving 13 bases of the junction unmatched.

The chain uses TRBV5-1 and TRBJ2-3; TRBD2 is a possible D gene (6 bases). The CDR3 totals 15 residues. Germline values: CDR1 SGHRS, CDR2 YFSETQ. Trimming took 4 bases from V and 8 from J, leaving 20 bases between them. The CDR3 here is CASSLLLGGDGTQYF. As DNA, the CDR3 is TGCGCCAGCAGCCTGCTCCTGGGGGGTGATGGTACGCAGTATTTT.

The count of this clone is one. The chain links TRBV10-3 to TRBJ2-5, with a possible D match to TRBD2 (5 bases). Trimming removed 8 bases at V and 3 bases at J, with 13 bases between. CDR1 ENHRY and CDR2 SYGVKD come from the germline V gene. This CDR3 has 13 amino acids. CDR3 bases: TGTGCCATCCGCGAGGGCGCGGAAGAGACCCAGTACTTC. Translating it yields CAIREGAEETQYF.

A remark on this clone: The junction and the germline gene differ at one end; a read error may be behind it. The chain has TRBV7-9 and TRBJ2-2; possible D gene TRBD2, 6 bases. CDR3 size: 18 residues. Germline values: CDR1 SEHNR, CDR2 FQNEAQ (reference sequence). The CDR3 spells CSSTYSAGLGVGTGELFF. The CDR3, as DNA: TGTTCCAGCACCTACTCGGCGGGGTTGGGGGTTGGCACCGGGGAGCTGTTTTTT.